These 12 T cell receptor beta chains originate from one sample sequenced in a study of T cell repertoires in cytomegalovirus infection. No antigen is known for these receptors. TCRdb processed the reads anew with MiXCR; each CDR3 protein has one entry. The sample yields 90,000 to 130,000 distinct CDR3 sequences, 10% seen once. Material: PBMCs, sequenced either directly or after in vitro stimulation (not recorded which). The source of these receptors is a human donor in good health (CMV status not recorded). Some clones in this sample may be carry-over from other donors' samples.

In its sample, this clonotype was seen many times. The V and J genes are TRBV7-2 and TRBJ2-5; TRBD2 aligns across 7 bases. Germline V gives CDR1 SGHTA, CDR2 FQGNSA. With V trimmed by 7 bases and J by 5 bases, 7 bases remained unmatched. CDR3 size: 13 residues. In nucleotides, the CDR3 is TGTGCCAGCACCCTCGGGGGGAGGGAGACCCAGTACTTC. Translating gives CASTLGGRETQYF.

The chain couples TRBV11-3 to TRBJ1-1, with no clear D. V was pared by 3 bases and J by 0 bases, with 8 bases between. The CDR3 is made up of 14 amino acids. Germline CDR1 reads SGHNT; CDR2 reads YENEEA. CDR3 protein: CASSFQTLNTEAFF. CDR3 DNA: TGTGCCAGCAGCTTTCAGACCCTGAACACTGAAGCTTTCTTT.

J is TRBJ1-4 and V is TRBV28, with D perhaps TRBD1 (5 bases). The V end was cut by 1 base, the J end by 0 bases, with 12 bases between. The CDR3 runs to 17 residues. From germline, CDR1 is MDHEN and CDR2 SYDVKM. CDR3 coding DNA: TGTGCCAGCAGTTTATCCGGCGGGGCTGCAACTAATGAAAAACTGTTTTTT. Amino acid sequence: CASSLSGGAATNEKLFF.

This clonotype appeared a few times. The V gene is TRBV5-1, the J gene TRBJ1-5; D unclear. V was pared by 3 bases and J by 1 base, with 8 bases between. The CDR3 is 14 amino acids. Germline V gene sequence: CDR1 SGHRS, CDR2 YFSETQ. This chain's CDR3 is CASSYYPSNQPQHF. The CDR3, as DNA: TGCGCCAGCAGCTACTACCCCAGCAATCAGCCCCAGCATTTT. Full variable domain (outside the CDR3, taken from reference TRBV5-1 and TRBJ1-5): KAGVTQTPRYLIKTRGQQVTLSCSPISGHRSVSWYQQTPGQGLQFLFEYFSETQRNKGNFPGRFSGRQFSNSRSEMNVSTLELGDSALYLCASSYYPSNQPQHFGDGTRLSIL.

There are many counts of this clonotype. This chain joins TRBV20-1 and TRBJ2-3, with a possible D match to TRBD2 (6 bases). Trimming stripped 5 bases from V and 1 base from J, with 13 bases between. Per the germline V gene, CDR1 is DFQATT and CDR2 is SNEGSKA (reference sequence). This CDR3 region has 14 residues. CDR3 loop: CSAQRASGTDTQYF. The CDR3 nucleotides are TGCAGTGCTCAGCGGGCTAGCGGCACAGATACGCAGTATTTT.

This clonotype was seen many times. This chain connects TRBV7-2 to TRBJ1-4, with 9 positions matching TRBD1. Germline V gene data show CDR1 as SGHTA and CDR2 as FQGNSA. The J segment lost 8 bases and the V segment lost 5 bases, leaving 24 bases of the junction unmatched. The CDR3 has 20 amino acids. The CDR3: CASSGKPGGTGSDGGEKLFF. The CDR3 coding sequence is TGTGCCAGCAGCGGCAAACCAGGGGGGACAGGGTCGGACGGGGGCGAAAAACTGTTTTTT.

This clonotype was detected ten times or more. The rearrangement links TRBV7-2 to TRBJ2-3, with D perhaps TRBD2 (6 bases). This CDR3 has 14 residues. V was trimmed by 4 bases and J by 2 bases, leaving 10 bases between them. Germline loops: CDR1 SGHTA, CDR2 FQGNSA. The CDR3 region has the DNA TGTGCCAGCAGCTCGGGACTCTTCACAGATACGCAGTATTTT. Its protein product is CASSSGLFTDTQYF.

This clonotype was seen at least ten times. This sequence joins TRBV4-1 and TRBJ2-2; TRBD2 is a possible D gene (6 bases). The V and J ends lost 3 bases and 8 bases respectively, with 22 bases between them. The CDR3 runs 17 residues. Germline V CDR1 and CDR2: MGHRA, YSYEKL. In DNA form, the CDR3 reads TGCGCCAGCAGCCACGGGAGCTCGGCCATAAGAACTGGGGAGCTGTTTTTT. Amino acid sequence: CASSHGSSAIRTGELFF.

V gene TRBV19 combines with J gene TRBJ2-1, with D uncertain. Deletions cut 4 bases from V and 10 bases from J, with 11 bases between. Germline assignment: CDR1 LNHDA and CDR2 SQIVND (reference sequence). The CDR3 has 12 residues. CDR3 coding DNA: TGTGCCAGTAGTACCCTGATCAGAGAGCAGTTCTTC. This gives the protein CASSTLIREQFF.

The sample holds many counts of this clonotype. This chain joins TRBV7-2 and TRBJ2-5; TRBD2 matches 7 bases. V shed 0 bases, J shed 13 bases, and the junction held 8 bases outside the gene matches. This CDR3 is 13 amino acids long. Germline lookup yields CDR1 SGHTA and CDR2 FQGNSA. CDR3 sequence: CASSLAVAGRRYF. In DNA form, the CDR3 reads TGTGCCAGCAGCTTAGCGGTAGCGGGCCGGAGGTACTTC.

This clonotype was seen a few times. The rearrangement links TRBV5-5 to TRBJ1-1, with D perhaps matching TRBD1 (6 bases). CDR1 is SGHKS and CDR2 is YYEKEE in the germline V gene (reference sequence). The CDR3 loop spans 14 amino acids. Trimming took off 3 bases at V and 1 base at J, with 10 bases between the two ends. The CDR3 region has the DNA TGTGCCAGCAGCTCCCGGACAGAGAACACTGAAGCTTTCTTT. Translating it yields CASSSRTENTEAFF.

This clonotype was recorded a few times. The CDR3 loop reads CASTRRGHTEAFF. CDR3 DNA: TGTGCCAGCACCCGTCGGGGGCATACTGAAGCTTTCTTT. The rearrangement links TRBV27 to TRBJ1-1; TRBD1 is a possible D gene (6 bases). Germline lookup yields CDR1 MNHEY and CDR2 SMNVEV (reference sequence). The length of the CDR3 is 13 residues. Between the trimmed V and J ends, which lost 7 bases and 5 bases, there was a span of 14 bases.